Described below is a single T cell receptor beta chain sequence and its context. This clonotype is a singleton in its sample. Its antigen is not yet known. Per-base qualities were not stored, and no clone one base away is much larger. Resting on one read, the evidence is weak. Systemically healthy Caucasian individuals from Russia, some 40 in total and aged about 6 to 100 years, were included as donors. About 9.8 milliliters of peripheral blood were drawn from each donor into EDTA-treated Vacutainer tubes. PBMCs were isolated by Ficoll-Paque density-gradient centrifugation, with at least 6 million obtained per sample. Trizol reagent was used to extract total RNA from PBMCs, with at least 5 micrograms per sample. Naive CD45RAhigh/CD27high T cell percentages were measured by flow cytometry on a PBMC aliquot from every donor. Libraries were prepared through 5' RACE. The instrument was an Illumina HiSeq 2500. A second PCR of roughly 6 to 12 cycles was run with a J-beta primer mix and a sample-barcoded 5' primer. A unique molecular identifier was introduced onto each TCR beta cDNA molecule by a template-switch 5' adaptor carrying 12 random nucleotides. Each sample yielded at least 3 million CDR3-containing paired-end reads. The Mint cDNA synthesis kit, primed by a TRBC-specific oligonucleotide, was used to synthesize first-strand cDNA from all RNA. All cDNA was treated with uracil-DNA glycosylase and then went through a first 18-cycle PCR with the universal primers M1SS and BC2_uni_R. The authors' analysis ran thus. For normalization, 1 million high-quality reads, each with a distinct molecular identifier, were randomly selected from each sample. Reads sharing molecular identifiers were discarded rather than binned into consensus sequences. MiTCR, run with a Q25 quality threshold and the strictest error-elimination algorithm, handled CDR3 identification, clonotype clustering and error correction. A nonparametric unseen species model with Euler transformation was used to estimate a lower bound on total TCR beta diversity. The public reads were reanalyzed by TCRdb: fastp trimming at Q25, MiXCR alignment, in-frame beta chains only. CDR3 protein duplicates are merged, each entry listing the most common genes and DNA. These V and J calls originate from TCRdb's pipeline instead of the authors' own analysis. For this sample there are about 670,000 distinct CDR3 sequences; about 51% appear just once. Jointly, the top ten make up about 13% of the sample.

The record originates from a study of blood T cells in healthy people across ages (dated by TCRdb to between 2014 and 2017). Context from the whole study: Template switching captured roughly one uniquely barcoded TCR beta cDNA molecule per two T cells in model experiments. Age-related changes in TCR beta repertoire diversity were measured in the study by deep sequencing normalized with unique cDNA molecular identifiers. The donors were split into four age groups: young (average around 17 years), middle-aged (roughly 39), aged (more than 60) and long-lived (roughly 86). To avoid experimental bias, donors of different ages were distributed randomly across sequencing lanes. Using the same blood draw, the study looked at two additional independent replicas of 1 million unique cDNA reads for two donors, one aged 18 to 30 and the other aged 80 or older. Findings and caveats that apply to the study as a whole: Donor CMV infection status was unknown, potentially confounding age-related changes in expanded clonotypes. Observed TCR beta diversity per million T cells fell roughly linearly with age, and a significant reduction was already apparent by age approximately 40. Conclusive comparison of naive and antigen-experienced compartments was prevented by the profiling of bulk unsorted PBMCs. Compared with the aged group, more naive CD4+ T cells, fewer expanded clones and increased TCR diversity were shown by the long-lived group, suggesting age selection. Total diversity estimates from one million sequenced T cells were considered lower bounds and underestimates. There was a strong correlation between observed TCR beta diversity and the percentage of naive T cells measured by flow cytometry.

The CDR3 runs 13 residues from the cysteine to the phenylalanine. CDR3 DNA only is kept here, 39 bases in frame from base 1. The germline V gene specifies KGHDR as CDR1 and SFDVKD as CDR2. V and J lose 2 bases and 3 bases, and a span of 7 bases separates them. The material sequenced was blood. This receptor chain uses TRBV24-1 and TRBJ2-7; tentative D gene TRBD1, with 6 bases matching. This TCR came from a woman older than 75 in good health. The CDR3 corresponds to CATSDSDSYEQYF. The nucleotides read TGTGCCACCAGTGATTCGGACAGCTACGAGCAGTACTTC.